This T cell receptor (beta chain) stems from a study of blood T cell repertoires in COVID-19. The CDR3 has 14 amino acids. The germline CDR1 and CDR2 sequences are SEHNR and FQNEAQ (reference sequence). The junction had 7 bases not matched to a gene; V was cut back by 6 bases and J by 5 bases. Repertoires were generated with immunoSEQ multiplex PCR, while TCRdb's copy carries only in-frame clones and drops some. The sample lists over 120,000 clones; 75% to 80% were seen once. The TCR was taken from a woman aged 45 to 65 with active or convalescent COVID-19. The V call is TRBV7-9, the J call TRBJ2-5; TRBD1 matches at 9 bases. Specimen: peripheral blood. The CDR3 is CASRAIQGAETQYF. CDR3 sequence (DNA): TGTGCCAGCAGGGCTATACAGGGGGCGGAGACCCAGTACTTC.